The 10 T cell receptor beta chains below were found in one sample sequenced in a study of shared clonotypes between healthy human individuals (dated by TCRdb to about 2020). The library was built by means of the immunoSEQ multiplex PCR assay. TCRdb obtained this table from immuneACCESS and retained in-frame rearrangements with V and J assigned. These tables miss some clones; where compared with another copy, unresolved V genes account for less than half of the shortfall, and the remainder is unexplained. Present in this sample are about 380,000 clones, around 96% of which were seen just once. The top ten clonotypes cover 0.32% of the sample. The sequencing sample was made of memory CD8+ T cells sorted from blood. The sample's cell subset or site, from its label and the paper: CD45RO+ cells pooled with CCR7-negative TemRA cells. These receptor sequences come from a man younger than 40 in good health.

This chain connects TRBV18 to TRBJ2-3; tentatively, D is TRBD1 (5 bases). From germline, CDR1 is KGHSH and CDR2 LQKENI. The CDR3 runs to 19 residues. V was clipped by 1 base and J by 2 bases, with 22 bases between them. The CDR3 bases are TGTGCCAGCTCACCACTCCCAGGGTCCGTGGGAAGACACACAGATACGCAGTATTTT. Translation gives CASSPLPGSVGRHTDTQYF.

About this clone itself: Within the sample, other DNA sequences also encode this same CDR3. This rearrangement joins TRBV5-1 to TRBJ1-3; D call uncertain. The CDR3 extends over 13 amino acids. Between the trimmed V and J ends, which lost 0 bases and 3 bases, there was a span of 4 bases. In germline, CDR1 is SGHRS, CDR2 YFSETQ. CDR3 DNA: TGCGCCAGCAGCTTGGGGGGTGGAAACACCATATATTTT. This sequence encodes CASSLGGGNTIYF.

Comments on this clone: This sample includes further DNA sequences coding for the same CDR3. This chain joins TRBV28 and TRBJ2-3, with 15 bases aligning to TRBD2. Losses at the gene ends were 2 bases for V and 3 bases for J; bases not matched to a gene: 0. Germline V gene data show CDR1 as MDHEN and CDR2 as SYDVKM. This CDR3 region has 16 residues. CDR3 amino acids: CASSLGLAGGTDTQYF. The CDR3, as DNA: TGTGCCAGCAGTTTAGGACTAGCGGGAGGGACAGATACGCAGTATTTT.

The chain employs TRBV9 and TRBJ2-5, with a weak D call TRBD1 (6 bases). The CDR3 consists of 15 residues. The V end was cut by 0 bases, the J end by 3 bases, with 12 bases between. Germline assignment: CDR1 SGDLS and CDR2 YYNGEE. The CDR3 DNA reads TGTGCCAGCAGCGTAGCTCCAGGGGCAAAAGAGACCCAGTACTTC. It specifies CASSVAPGAKETQYF.

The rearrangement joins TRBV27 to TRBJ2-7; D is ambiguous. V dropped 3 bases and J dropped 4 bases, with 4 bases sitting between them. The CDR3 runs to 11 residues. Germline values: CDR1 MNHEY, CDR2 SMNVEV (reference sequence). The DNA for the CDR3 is TGTGCCAGCAGTTTCCCGTACGAGCAGTACTTC. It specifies CASSFPYEQYF.

As DNA, the CDR3 is TGTGCCAGCAGCCAAGATTCTGGGGTCAATGAGCAGTTCTTC. As protein: CASSQDSGVNEQFF. The chain has TRBV4-2 and TRBJ2-1; no clear D. Germline V gene data show CDR1 as LGHNA and CDR2 as YNFKEQ. Trimming removed 0 bases from V and 6 bases from J, with 9 bases in between. This CDR3 spans 14 amino acids.

The CDR3 here is CASSIGPLSNQPQHF. The DNA for the CDR3 is TGTGCCAGTAGTATAGGCCCCCTTAGCAATCAGCCCCAGCATTTT. The genes are TRBV19 and TRBJ1-5; D is unclear. CDR1 and CDR2 from the germline V gene are LNHDA and SQIVND (reference sequence). The CDR3 contains 15 residues. V was cut by 1 base and J by 0 bases, with 7 bases left in between.

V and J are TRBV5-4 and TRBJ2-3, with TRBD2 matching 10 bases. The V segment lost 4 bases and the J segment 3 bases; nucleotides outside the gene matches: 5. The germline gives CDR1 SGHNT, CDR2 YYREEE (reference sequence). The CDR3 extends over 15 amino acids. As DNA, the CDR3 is TGTGCCAGCAGCCCGGGACTAGCGAGGACAGATACGCAGTATTTT. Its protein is CASSPGLARTDTQYF.

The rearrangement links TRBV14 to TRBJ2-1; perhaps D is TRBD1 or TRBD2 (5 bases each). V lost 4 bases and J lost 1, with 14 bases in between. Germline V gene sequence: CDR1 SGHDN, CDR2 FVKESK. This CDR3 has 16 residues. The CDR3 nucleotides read TGTGCCAGCAGCCTAAAGTTGGGGGTTTCCTACAATGAGCAGTTCTTC. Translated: CASSLKLGVSYNEQFF.

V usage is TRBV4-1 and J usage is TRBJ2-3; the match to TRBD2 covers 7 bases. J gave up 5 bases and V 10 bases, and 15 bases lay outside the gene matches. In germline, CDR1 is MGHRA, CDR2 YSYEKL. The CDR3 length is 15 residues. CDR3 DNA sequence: TGCGCCACCCGCCGGGACTATCTCGGTGGAGATACGCAGTATTTT. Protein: CATRRDYLGGDTQYF.